The present entry profiles one T cell receptor (beta chain) with its context. The method was immunoSEQ multiplex PCR; TCRdb's version includes in-frame clones alone and lacks a portion of them. The repertoire holds around 230,000 clones, with 85% to 90% as singletons. Germline V gene lookup returns CDR1 SGHNT and CDR2 YYREEE (reference sequence). This CDR3 has 15 residues. V was trimmed by 6 bases and J by 5 bases, leaving 20 bases between them. This record comes from a study of blood T cell repertoires in COVID-19. Ages ranged from roughly 18 to 100 years, with residence in 24 US areas. The receptor comes from a woman in her thirties with acute COVID-19. The rearrangement joins TRBV5-4 to TRBJ1-2, with TRBD1 as a possible D gene (6 bases). Material for sequencing was PBMCs or T cells enriched from blood (not recorded which). The DNA of the CDR3 is TGTGCCAGCACCGATACAGGGCTGGCTTTATATGGCTACACCTTC. Protein product: CASTDTGLALYGYTF.